The 16 T cell receptor beta chains listed next were all sequenced from one sample in a study of blood T cell repertoires in COVID-19. Libraries were prepared by immunoSEQ multiplex PCR; TCRdb keeps only in-frame clonotypes and omits some of them. The sample lists about 81,000 clones; around 89% were seen once. Sample: peripheral blood. All receptors derive from a man between 65 and 80 years old with active or convalescent COVID-19.

This rearrangement joins TRBV19 to TRBJ1-5, with D hard to call. CDR1 LNHDA and CDR2 SQIVND come from the germline V gene (reference sequence). The germline V and J ends were trimmed by 3 bases and 7 bases, with 13 bases remaining between them. CDR3 length: 14 residues. CDR3: CASSIAAGWQPQHF. The CDR3, as DNA: TGTGCCAGTAGTATCGCAGCAGGCTGGCAGCCCCAGCATTTT.

The genes are TRBV5-1 and TRBJ1-5; no firm D call. The CDR3 length is 13 residues. V gave up 7 bases and J gave up 4 bases, with 12 bases separating them. Germline CDR1 is SGHRS and CDR2 is YFSETQ. DNA of the CDR3: TGCGCCAGCCTGCCTGGAGGGAATCAGCCCCAGCATTTT. Translated: CASLPGGNQPQHF.

V gene TRBV7-2 combines with J gene TRBJ1-1; D may be TRBD1 (6 bases). The CDR3 runs 12 residues. CDR1 is SGHTA, CDR2 FQGNSA, per germline. V was pared by 5 bases and J by 4 bases, with 8 bases between. As DNA, the CDR3 is TGTGCCAGCAGCCCGGACAGCACTGAAGCTTTCTTT. Encoded protein: CASSPDSTEAFF.

V and J are TRBV28 and TRBJ1-2, with TRBD1 matching over 9 bases. The CDR3 spans 15 residues. Germline lookup yields CDR1 MDHEN and CDR2 SYDVKM. Losses at the gene ends were 3 bases for V and 2 bases for J; bases not matched to a gene: 4. The CDR3 DNA reads as TGTGCCAGCAGTTTGCCTACAGGGGGCAACTATGGCTACACCTTC. This codes for CASSLPTGGNYGYTF.

The chain carries TRBV5-8 and TRBJ1-2, with TRBD1 matching 8 bases. This CDR3 is 15 amino acids long. Trimming cost V 4 bases and J 6 bases; bases outside gene matches: 11. CDR1 is SGHTS, CDR2 YDEGEE, per germline. The CDR3: CASSPEPWTGNGYTF. The CDR3 coding sequence is TGTGCCAGCAGCCCCGAACCCTGGACAGGGAATGGCTACACCTTC.

V usage is TRBV5-6 and J usage is TRBJ1-4; D ambiguous. Germline V CDR1 and CDR2: SGHDT, YYEEEE. The germline V and J ends were trimmed by 5 bases and 6 bases, with 14 bases remaining between them. The CDR3 spans 14 residues. For the CDR3, the DNA is TGTGCCAGCAGGATGTATGGGCTGTATGAAAAACTGTTTTTT. This codes for CASRMYGLYEKLFF.

This clone has just one count. J is TRBJ1-2 and V is TRBV15; D perhaps matches TRBD1 (5 bases). Trimming pared 0 bases from V and 4 bases from J, leaving 15 bases between. Germline loops: CDR1 LNHNV, CDR2 YYDKDF (reference sequence). This CDR3 has 16 amino acids. The CDR3 spells CATSRDLSQGSYGYTF. DNA of the CDR3: TGTGCCACCAGCAGAGATCTGTCTCAGGGTAGCTATGGCTACACCTTC. Supplemented by reference TRBV15 and TRBJ1-2, the full variable domain reads DAMVIQNPRYQVTQFGKPVTLSCSQTLNHNVMYWYQQKSSQAPKLLFHYYDKDFNNEADTPDNFQSRRPNTSFCFLDIRSPGLGDTAMYLCATSRDLSQGSYGYTFGSGTRLTVV.

This chain connects TRBV28 to TRBJ1-5; no definite D call. Trimming left V 6 bases short and J 2 bases short, with 8 bases between. Germline loops: CDR1 MDHEN, CDR2 SYDVKM. This CDR3 comprises 13 residues. In DNA, the CDR3 is TGTGCCAGCAGGACACCAGGCAATCAGCCCCAGCATTTT. It codes for CASRTPGNQPQHF. The full variable domain, in which reference TRBV28 and TRBJ1-5 provide the parts outside the CDR3, is DVKVTQSSRYLVKRTGEKVFLECVQDMDHENMFWYRQDPGLGLRLIYFSYDVKMKEKGDIPEGYSVSREKKERFSLILESASTNQTSMYLCASRTPGNQPQHFGDGTRLSIL.

The chain uses TRBV5-6 and TRBJ1-4, with 7 bases lining up with TRBD1. Germline V CDR1 and CDR2: SGHDT, YYEEEE. With V trimmed by 0 bases and J by 5 bases, 4 bases remained unmatched. The CDR3 loop spans 15 amino acids. The CDR3 nucleotides read TGTGCCAGCAGCTTGGTGGGGACAGTCAATGAAAAACTGTTTTTT. Translating gives CASSLVGTVNEKLFF.

There are a few counts of this clone. This chain connects TRBV7-9 to TRBJ2-6; tentative D call: TRBD1 (7 bases). The CDR3 is made up of 17 amino acids. Germline CDR1 and CDR2: SEHNR and FQNEAQ (reference sequence). The V end was cut by 0 bases, the J end by 4 bases, with 13 bases between. CDR3 residues: CASSLASRGAGANVLTF. CDR3 DNA sequence: TGTGCCAGCAGCTTAGCGTCCAGGGGGGCCGGGGCCAACGTCCTGACTTTC.

This chain links TRBV3-1 (or the pseudogene TRBV3-2) with TRBJ2-7, with D possibly TRBD1 on 7 matching bases. The V end was cut by 8 bases, the J end by 3 bases, with 11 bases between. Germline-derived CDR1 and CDR2 are LGHDT and YNNKEL (reference sequence). This CDR3 region has 12 residues. CDR3 coding DNA: TGTGCCAGCTCCAGGGGGGTCTACGAGCAGTACTTC. Protein: CASSRGVYEQYF.

The genes are TRBV27 and TRBJ2-7, with a tentative D call TRBD2 (5 bases). Germline V gene sequence: CDR1 MNHEY, CDR2 SMNVEV (reference sequence). The CDR3 consists of 13 residues. The V end was cut by 3 bases, the J end by 2 bases, with 8 bases between. CDR3 nucleotides: TGTGCCAGCAGTTTTGGGAGTACCTACGAGCAGTACTTC. Translation: CASSFGSTYEQYF.

The sample holds a few counts of this clone. The rearrangement uses TRBV2 and TRBJ1-2; D perhaps matches TRBD1 (6 bases). The V end lost 3 bases, the J end lost 4 bases, and 9 bases lay between the germline ends. The germline V gene has CDR1 SNHLY and CDR2 FYNNEI. CDR3 size: 13 residues. The CDR3 spells CASSEGASYGYTF. The CDR3 nucleotides are TGTGCCAGCAGTGAGGGGGCCAGCTATGGCTACACCTTC.

The genes are TRBV6-6 and TRBJ1-1; perhaps TRBD1 as D (6 bases). Germline V gene lookup returns CDR1 MNHNY and CDR2 SVGAGI (reference sequence). The length of the CDR3 is 14 residues. V was clipped by 6 bases and J by 0 bases, with 11 bases between them. CDR3 loop: CASRRTAMNTEAFF. The CDR3 DNA is TGTGCCAGCAGAAGGACAGCCATGAACACTGAAGCTTTCTTT.

This clone was seen only once. The chain is built from TRBV29-1 and TRBJ1-2; 11 nucleotides match TRBD1. The CDR3 has 15 amino acids. After removal of 3 bases from V and 2 bases from J, the junction contained 5 bases not matched to a gene. Germline V gene sequence: CDR1 SQVTM, CDR2 ANQGSEA. The CDR3 region is CSVERTGGPNYGYTF. CDR3 in DNA: TGCAGCGTTGAGAGGACAGGGGGCCCCAACTATGGCTACACCTTC.

This sequence joins TRBV27 and TRBJ1-4; 9 bases fit TRBD1. The CDR3 is made up of 14 amino acids. Germline V CDR1 and CDR2: MNHEY, SMNVEV (reference sequence). J lost 10 bases, V lost 7 bases, and 10 bases had no gene match. Written as DNA, the CDR3 is TGTGCCAGCACCACACAGGGGGCGCGGGGAAAACTGTTTTTT. It specifies CASTTQGARGKLFF.